The source of this T cell receptor beta chain is a study of blood T cell repertoires in COVID-19. Study background: The United States, Italy and Spain provided the acute and convalescent COVID-19 samples. In each case, the material was cDNA or gDNA derived from T cells, B-cell-depleted T cells, or PBMCs.

Authors' processing steps: Estimation of nucleated cell counts relied on the amplification of reference gene primers. TCRdb's table, derived via immunoSEQ multiplex PCR, lists solely in-frame clones and lacks some. The V and J calls and the clone size are those of that table, but D and trimming were determined from the DNA. The sample has hundreds of thousands of clones; approximately 88% are singletons. Germline V gene sequence: CDR1 SGHTA, CDR2 FQGNSA. V dropped 5 bases and J dropped 8 bases, with 15 bases sitting between them. This CDR3 has 13 residues. Patients of the Seattle cohort, enrolled during active infection, were followed longitudinally.

V gene TRBV7-2 combines with J gene TRBJ1-2; unclear D gene. This sequence originates from a woman in her 70s with COVID-19, enrolled during active disease. The specimen sequenced was peripheral blood. Here the CDR3 DNA reads TGTGCCAGCAGCATAGGACGGGGAGGGGGCTACACCTTC. Translation: CASSIGRGGGYTF.